This T cell receptor (beta chain) was documented in a study of blood T cell repertoires in COVID-19. This clone occurred once. CDR3 length: 15 residues. V gave up 6 bases and J gave up 6 bases; unmatched junction bases: 9. Germline assignment: CDR1 MRHNA and CDR2 SNTAGT. Data came from immunoSEQ multiplex PCR; TCRdb stores just in-frame clones and leaves some out. The table shows fewer than 180,000 clones, with 75% to 90% occurring only once. This TCR derives from a man aged 65 to 79 with acute or convalescent COVID-19. The specimen was peripheral blood. The chain carries TRBV6-4 and TRBJ2-1; 9 nucleotides agree with TRBD2. CDR3 residues: CASSKAGGPFNEQFF. Written as DNA, the CDR3 is TGTGCCAGCAGCAAGGCGGGGGGGCCATTCAATGAGCAGTTCTTC.